A selection of T cell receptor beta chains follows, all from one sample in a study of T cell responses to AZD1222 COVID-19 vaccine. The method was immunoSEQ multiplex PCR; TCRdb's version includes in-frame clones alone and lacks a portion of them. The sample shows 130,000 or so clones, around 83% of them seen only once. This specimen was peripheral blood, taken on day 0 of AZD1222 vaccination. The origin of the receptors is an adult in good health. Each CDR3 is given with its conserved first and last residue. Fields, in order: V gene, D gene, J gene, clone size, CDR3 DNA, CDR3 protein. The D gene is left open where the match is weak. A row's size may be missing; if present it is once, few, many or a size class.

TRBV29-1	-	TRBJ1-2	once	TGCAGCGTTGAAGAGCAGGATACTTATGGCTACACCTTC	CSVEEQDTYGYTF
TRBV29-1	-	TRBJ1-6	-	TGCAGCGTCCAAGAGGCCACAAGGTCACCCCTCCACTTT	CSVQEATRSPLHF
TRBV9	-	TRBJ2-7	-	TGTGCCAGCAGCATGGGGCTAGCGTACGAGCAGTACTTC	CASSMGLAYEQYF
TRBV28	-	TRBJ2-1	-	TGTGCCAGCAGTTCCCCAATAGCGGCACTCTCCTACAATGAGCAGTTCTTC	CASSSPIAALSYNEQFF
TRBV9	-	TRBJ1-1	few	TGTGCCAGCAGCGTAGCAACAGCAGCTGAAGCTTTCTTT	CASSVATAAEAFF
TRBV5-1	-	TRBJ1-6	-	TGCGCCAGCAGATCGACAGGTCTTAATTCACCCCTCCACTTT	CASRSTGLNSPLHF
TRBV3-1/TRBV3-2	TRBD2	TRBJ2-5	-	TGTGCCAGCAGCCAAGAAGGAGGGACAGGACTAGCGGGGAACCATCAAGAGACCCAGTACTTC	CASSQEGGTGLAGNHQETQYF
TRBV15	-	TRBJ2-4	once	TGTGCCACCAGCAGAGATTTGGAAGGGGGAAACATTCAGTACTTC	CATSRDLEGGNIQYF
TRBV25-1	-	TRBJ2-3	-	TGTGCCAGCAGTGAAGTAGGAACAGATACGCAGTATTTT	CASSEVGTDTQYF
TRBV7-2	-	TRBJ2-7	-	TGTGCCAGCAGCTCATTAACAGGGCGGGACGAGCAGTACTTC	CASSSLTGRDEQYF
TRBV27	-	TRBJ2-7	-	TGTGCCAGCAGTTTATCGGGGGGACCCTACGAGCAGTACTTC	CASSLSGGPYEQYF
TRBV6-2/TRBV6-3	-	TRBJ1-1	-	TGTGCCAGCAGTCCCGGATCCTTAGCAGTTGAAGCTTTCTTT	CASSPGSLAVEAFF
TRBV27	-	TRBJ1-1	few	TGTGCCAGCAGTTTTAACCCAGCAAACAGGGAAAGCACTGAAGCTTTCTTT	CASSFNPANRESTEAFF
TRBV12-3/TRBV12-4	-	TRBJ2-5	-	TGTGCCAGCACAGGGGGGAGGGAGACCCAGTACTTC	CASTGGRETQYF
TRBV7-9	TRBD1	TRBJ1-4	-	TGTGCCGGACAGGGGCTCCATGAAAAACTGTTTTTT	CAGQGLHEKLFF
TRBV28	TRBD1	TRBJ2-7	-	TGTGCCAGCAGATACCCCGACAGGGGAAACGAGCAGTACTTC	CASRYPDRGNEQYF